This TCR beta chain was observed in a study of T cell responses to AZD1222 COVID-19 vaccine. The study's findings and limits: Spike was spanned by vaccine-associated CD4 TCRs, which were dominant at 160-218 and 743-854. The donor group comprised mostly white British people and more females; the analysis possibly underestimated clonal diversity.

The germline V and J ends were trimmed by 3 bases and 7 bases, with 13 bases remaining between them. This CDR3 is 14 amino acids long. The germline CDR1 and CDR2 sequences are MDHEN and SYDVKM. Repertoires were generated with immunoSEQ multiplex PCR, while TCRdb's copy carries only in-frame clones and drops some. The table records about 48,000 clones, around 91% of them present only once. This clone has more than one count but fewer than ten. The antigen is not known. Pooling of second doses given at about 4 or about 12 weeks was done. The V and J genes are TRBV28 and TRBJ1-5; D remains unclear. The source was peripheral blood, collected 28 days after the second AZD1222 dose. This sequence originates from an adult who received the AZD1222 COVID-19 vaccine. CDR3 sequence (DNA): TGTGCCAGCAGTTTCGGTAGTCAGAGGCAGCCCCAGCATTTT. Amino acid sequence: CASSFGSQRQPQHF.